The source of this T cell receptor (delta chain) is a study of gammadelta T cells in human blood (dated by TCRdb to about 2020). Library creation used RT-PCR. Sequencing took place on an Illumina MiSeq. TCRdb reanalyzed the public reads with the CATT caller, and identical DNA sequences were merged afterwards. In all, the sample holds 240 or so delta-chain clones, and over 9.5% of those were seen once. Under 30% of the sample comes from the top ten. The study at large found these results: In the study, polyclonal expansion of innate gamma-delta T cells immediately after birth was reported to appear to be driven by microbial exposure.

Compared with the rest of its sample, this clone is large (0.1 to 1%). No cognate antigen has been identified for it. No base qualities exist here, and no much larger clone lies one base off it. This sample includes further DNA sequences coding for the same CDR3. From its cysteine to its phenylalanine, the CDR3 spans 15 amino acids. The only DNA kept is the CDR3, 45 bases in frame from the first base. The germline V gene provides CDR1 TSESDYY and CDR2 QEAYKQQN. V is shortened by 9 bases, J by 2 bases, and the region joining them spans 20 bases. The chain was built from TRAV38-2/DV8 and TRDJ1, with TRDD1 perhaps the D gene, on 5 matching bases. This sequence was found in a newborn. Sequencing was carried out using non-Vgamma9Vdelta2 gamma-delta T cells from cord blood. The DNA is as follows: TGTGCTTTCGCTATTCCGCAAATACAAACCGATAAACTCATCTTT. It translates to CAFAIPQIQTDKLIF.